This note documents a single T cell receptor (beta chain) sequence. What this receptor recognizes is not known. No base-level quality is on record; no much larger clone is a single base apart. The entry originates in a study of response to subunit inactivated influenza vaccine (dated by TCRdb to the late 2010s). Regarding the complete study: The study used deep quantitative T cell receptor repertoire profiling to track responses to a trivalent subunit inactivated influenza vaccine.

Summary of the overall study and its limitations: The authors suggested that each seasonal influenza vaccination may recruit only a limited number of new T cells.

Library preparation was by RT-PCR. Sequencing used an Illumina HiSeq 2500. Clones were called with MiXCR by TCRdb after fastp trimmed the public reads at Q25, and only in-frame beta chains were retained. Rows with a matching CDR3 protein are joined into one entry that keeps the most common DNA and genes. The sample includes about 540,000 distinct CDR3 sequences, with around 21% observed a single time. The top ten clonotypes cover about 3% of the sample. The same data also contributed to another study, on T cells expressing NK-cell markers. The other study reports the following: The TCR beta cDNA libraries were made using 5'RACE template switching, a step that added both a universal primer site and unique molecular identifiers. In sorted CD3+CD56+NKG2C+, CD3+CD56+NKG2C- and CD3+CD56-NKG2C+ T-cell subsets from about eight donors, TCR beta-chain repertoires were profiled. Seven of the eight sequenced donors were HCMV-seropositive and one was HCMV-seronegative. To restrict sorting to alphabetaTCR-expressing T cells, an anti-gammadeltaTCR antibody was added in several experiments. In six donors, the dominant CD3+CD56+NKG2C+ clonotypes ranked among the top 10 CD8+ clonotypes, making up roughly 1.0-7.0% of CD8+ T cells. Those dominant clonotypes were again the most abundant among CD3+CD56-NKG2C+ cells in a few donors, at roughly 28.3-60.1%. Whether the expanded NKG2C-expressing T cell clones were specific for HCMV antigens was left unclear. Randomly selected healthy volunteers, three men and five women, were used as the eight sequenced donors. HCMV serostatus was determined by detecting HCMV-specific IgG in serum with a commercial ELISA kit. Peripheral blood mononuclear cells were isolated from blood by Ficoll density gradient centrifugation. CD4+ and CD8+ T cells were isolated from PBMC by magnetic immunoseparation with Miltenyi isolation kits. Priming for cDNA synthesis came from the TCR beta constant segment, and two successive PCR amplification steps followed. Illumina HiSeq 2000/2500, MiSeq or NextSeq was used to sequence libraries as 2 x 150 bp reads. MIGEC was used to demultiplex reads and group reads by UMI, and MiTCR was used to assemble and quantify clonotypes. To exclude erroneous sequences, any TCR cDNA sequence not supported by at least two reads was discarded. The tcR package was used for downstream repertoire analysis, and clonotypes were matched between fractions using CDR3 nucleotide sequence together with V segment. Antigen specificity was annotated against VDJdb with VDJmatch, allowing one amino acid substitution in CDR3.

This receptor was identified in a man aged 50-59 years who received an inactivated influenza vaccine. Donor details come from another sample of the same person, matched by shared clones. The sequenced sample was CD4+ T cells sorted from PBMCs, obtained less than 13 days after vaccination.

CDR3 protein: CASRIDRASSGANVLTF. Read as DNA, the sequence is TGTGCCAGCAGGATTGATCGGGCCAGCTCTGGGGCCAACGTCCTGACTTTC. The sequence joins TRBV5-4 to TRBJ2-6, with the D gene call left open. The germline V gene (reference sequence) sets CDR1 to SGHNT and CDR2 to YYREEE. Deletion took 5 bases off V and 0 bases off J, with a span of 15 bases between the germline ends. The CDR3 holds 17 amino acids from the cysteine to the phenylalanine. Of the read, only the CDR3 DNA is kept; its 51 bases are in frame from base 1.